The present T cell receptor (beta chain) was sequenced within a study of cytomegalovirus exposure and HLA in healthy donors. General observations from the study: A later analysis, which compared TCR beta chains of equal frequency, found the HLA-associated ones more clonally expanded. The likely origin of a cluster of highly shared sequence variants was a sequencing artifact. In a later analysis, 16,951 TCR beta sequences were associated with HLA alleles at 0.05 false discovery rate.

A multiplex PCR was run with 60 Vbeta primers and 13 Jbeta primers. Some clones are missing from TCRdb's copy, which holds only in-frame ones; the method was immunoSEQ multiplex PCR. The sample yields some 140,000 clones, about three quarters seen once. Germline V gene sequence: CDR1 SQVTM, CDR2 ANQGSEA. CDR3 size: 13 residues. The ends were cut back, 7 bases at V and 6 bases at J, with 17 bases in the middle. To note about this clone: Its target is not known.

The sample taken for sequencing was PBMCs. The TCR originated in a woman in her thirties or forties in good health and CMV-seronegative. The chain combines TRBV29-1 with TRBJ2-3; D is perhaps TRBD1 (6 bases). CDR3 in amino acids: CSAHLDRRDTQYF. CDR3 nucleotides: TGCAGCGCTCACTTGGACAGACGGGATACGCAGTATTTT.